This T cell receptor beta chain originates from a study of molecular identifiers for immune sequencing clone quantification. Study-level findings and limits: Reportedly, one cell's Jurkat TCR RNA was detected within 1,200,000 naive CD8 cells. Clones above 20 RNA copies held over 99% of effector molecules, under 1% in naive cells.

The CDR3 runs to 16 residues. Germline values: CDR1 SGHRS, CDR2 YFSETQ. With V trimmed by 0 bases and J by 4 bases, 2 bases remained unmatched. Based on a CD8+CD4-CCR7+CD45RA+ profile, naive CD8 T cells were sorted. This clonotype was picked up a small number of times. Its antigen is still unknown. TCRdb reanalysed the PCR reads using MiXCR and keeps one entry per CDR3 protein. The sample carries some 650,000 distinct CDR3 sequences, 20% recorded once. This TCR was sampled from a human donor in good health. Some libraries in this study had Jurkat cell RNA spiked in. The sample was naive CD8+ T cells from blood, with Jurkat cell RNA spiked in. Subset here: FACS-sorted CD8+CD4-CCR7+CD45RA+ naive T cells. The chain combines TRBV5-1 with TRBJ2-2, with TRBD1 matching 11 bases. Here the CDR3 DNA reads TGCGCCAGCAGCTTGGGGACAGGGGGCGGCACCGGGGAGCTGTTTTTT. It codes for CASSLGTGGGTGELFF.